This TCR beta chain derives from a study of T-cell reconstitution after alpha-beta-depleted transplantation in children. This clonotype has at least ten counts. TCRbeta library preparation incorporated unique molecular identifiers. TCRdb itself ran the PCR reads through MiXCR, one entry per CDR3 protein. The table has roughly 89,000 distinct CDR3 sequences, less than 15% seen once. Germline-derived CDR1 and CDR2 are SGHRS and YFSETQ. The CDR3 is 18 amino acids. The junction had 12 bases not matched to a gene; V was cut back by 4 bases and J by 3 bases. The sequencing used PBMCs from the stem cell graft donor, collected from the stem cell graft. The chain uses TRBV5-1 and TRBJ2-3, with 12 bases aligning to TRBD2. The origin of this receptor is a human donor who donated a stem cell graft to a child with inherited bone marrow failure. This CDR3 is CASSDPSGGAAGTDTQYF. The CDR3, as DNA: TGCGCCAGCAGCGACCCTAGCGGGGGGGCAGCTGGAACAGATACGCAGTATTTT.